The entry that follows covers one T cell receptor (beta chain) sequence. Its cognate antigen is unknown. Once RNA had been extracted, it was reverse transcribed into cDNA to act as the sequencing template. TCRdb's table, derived via immunoSEQ multiplex PCR, lists solely in-frame clones and lacks some. The sample holds roughly 150,000 clones; about 87% are singletons and the top ten take less than 15%. Germline V gene data show CDR1 as SGDLS and CDR2 as YYNGEE. The CDR3 runs to 14 residues. The germline V and J ends were trimmed by 5 bases and 5 bases, with 16 bases remaining between them. The sample belongs to a study of CD8+ T cells in alopecia areata. Study-level information: Patients in the treated group were given tofacitinib by mouth, 5 to 10 mg twice a day. Tofacitinib therapy lasting 6 to 18 months was followed by 6 months off drug.

Study observations and caveats: Clarity of TCR sharing across patients fell short of that in mice, possibly HLA-related. Scalp sequencing captures resident alphabeta T cells of normal skin too.

Sequencing was performed on CD8+ T cells sorted from blood, taken at week 0. This clonotype was sampled from a human donor with alopecia areata. The chain has TRBV9 and TRBJ2-5; D is possibly TRBD1 or TRBD2 (6 bases each). In DNA form, the CDR3 reads TGTGCCAGCAGTGGAGGGGTGGACAGCGAGACCCAGTACTTC. It codes for CASSGGVDSETQYF.